This passage covers 5 T cell receptor beta chains from one sample sequenced in a study of blood T cells in healthy people across ages. Primers used in a second PCR of about 6 to 11 cycles were a sample-barcoded 5' primer and a J-beta primer mix. TCRdb itself ran the 5' RACE reads through MiXCR, one entry per CDR3 protein. This sample has around 690,000 distinct CDR3 sequences; around 54% occur once, and the top ten carry more than 35%. The source material was blood. The receptors were gathered from a man aged 60 to 75 in good health.

The chain links TRBV2 to TRBJ2-1; the match to TRBD2 covers 9 bases. From germline, CDR1 is SNHLY and CDR2 FYNNEI. The trim removed 2 bases at V and 2 bases at J, leaving 4 bases unmatched. The CDR3 has 16 residues. DNA for the CDR3: TGTGCCAGCAGTGAAAGAGCGGGGGGACCCTACAATGAGCAGTTCTTC. This translates into CASSERAGGPYNEQFF.

This clonotype was counted a few times. The rearrangement joins TRBV7-2 to TRBJ2-5; the match to TRBD2 covers 7 bases. V shed 1 base and J 1 base; nucleotides not matched to a gene: 9. From germline, CDR1 is SGHTA and CDR2 FQGNSA. CDR3 length: 17 residues. CDR3 nucleotides: TGTGCCAGCAGCTTAGGGACTCCCGCTAGCGGCCAAGAGACCCAGTACTTC. It yields the protein CASSLGTPASGQETQYF.

The gene calls are TRBV5-1 and TRBJ1-2; D might be TRBD1 (5 bases). CDR1 SGHRS and CDR2 YFSETQ come from the germline V gene. The length of the CDR3 is 16 residues. Trimming took off 0 bases at V and 6 bases at J, with 18 bases between the two ends. CDR3 DNA: TGCGCCAGCAGCTTGGGAGTCGCGGGCAGGGAGAATGGCTACACCTTC. It yields the protein CASSLGVAGRENGYTF.

For this clonotype: At one end, the junction sequence differs from germline, possibly due to a read error. V is TRBV6-5 and J is TRBJ1-1; the match to TRBD1 covers 8 bases. Germline CDR1 and CDR2: MNHEY and SVGAGI. CDR3 length equals 16 residues. The CDR3 sequence: CATGSGTGNMNIEAFF. CDR3 sequence (DNA): TGTGCCACGGGCTCCGGGACAGGAAACATGAACATTGAAGCTTTCTTT.

This clonotype was counted only a few times. The V and J genes are TRBV9 and TRBJ1-2; no clear D gene. This CDR3 has 13 amino acids. Germline CDR1 SGDLS, CDR2 YYNGEE. Deletions cut 0 bases from V and 1 base from J, with 4 bases between. The CDR3 coding sequence is TGTGCCAGCAGCGTAGGGGTTAACTATGGCTACACCTTC. It encodes CASSVGVNYGYTF.